Below, 9 T cell receptor beta chains from the same sample are listed, as sequenced in a study of blood T cell repertoires in COVID-19. Libraries were prepared by immunoSEQ multiplex PCR; TCRdb keeps only in-frame clonotypes and omits some of them. The sample contains 150,000 to 200,000 clones, about 77% of which appear only once. Material: peripheral blood. The source of these receptors is a woman of 80 years or more with active or convalescent COVID-19.

The chain joins TRBV7-9 to TRBJ2-7; 9 nucleotides align to TRBD1. This CDR3 has 14 amino acids. Germline V gene data show CDR1 as SEHNR and CDR2 as FQNEAQ (reference sequence). V was pared by 4 bases and J by 2 bases, with 3 bases of the junction left unmatched. The CDR3 nucleotides are TGTGCCAGCAGCTCCAGGACAGGGGCCTACGAGCAGTACTTC. Translation: CASSSRTGAYEQYF.

This clone showed up just a few times. V usage is TRBV4-1 and J usage is TRBJ1-5, with D perhaps matching TRBD1 (5 bases). Germline V CDR1 and CDR2: MGHRA, YSYEKL. The germline V and J ends were trimmed by 2 bases and 7 bases, with 24 bases remaining between them. The CDR3 has 18 residues. The CDR3 nucleotides read TGCGCCAGCAGCCAAAGCCTTCAGGTCCGTAGTAGGGGACAGCCCCAGCATTTT. It yields the protein CASSQSLQVRSRGQPQHF.

J is TRBJ2-4 and V is TRBV5-6; a weak D match, TRBD1 (6 bases). The CDR3 covers 14 residues. CDR1 SGHDT and CDR2 YYEEEE come from the germline V gene. V lost 0 bases and J lost 7, with 11 bases in between. As DNA, the CDR3 is TGTGCCAGCAGCTTGGCAGGGGTCACGAACATTCAGTACTTC. This translates into CASSLAGVTNIQYF.

This chain links TRBV29-1 with TRBJ2-2; 9 nucleotides match TRBD1. The CDR3 extends over 15 amino acids. The V gene end was trimmed by 6 bases and the J gene end by 2 bases; junction bases not matched to a gene: 7. Germline V CDR1 and CDR2: SQVTM, ANQGSEA. CDR3 amino acids: CSVGDRGRNTGELFF. CDR3 in DNA: TGCAGCGTAGGAGACAGGGGGAGAAACACCGGGGAGCTGTTTTTT.

J is TRBJ2-5 and V is TRBV13; 9 bases line up with TRBD2. This CDR3 comprises 16 residues. Germline V lookup: CDR1 PRHDT, CDR2 FYEKMQ (reference sequence). With 5 bases clipped from V and 5 bases from J, the junction kept 12 bases outside the gene matches. CDR3 region: CASSNRGGGPRETQYF. The CDR3 region has the DNA TGTGCCAGCAGCAACCGCGGGGGGGGACCCCGGGAGACCCAGTACTTC. Combining the CDR3 with reference TRBV13 and TRBJ2-5 gives the whole variable domain AAGVIQSPRHLIKEKRETATLKCYPIPRHDTVYWYQQGPGQDPQFLISFYEKMQSDKGSIPDRFSAQQFSDYHSELNMSSLELGDSALYFCASSNRGGGPRETQYFGPGTRLLVL.

This chain links TRBV19 with TRBJ2-1, with D possibly TRBD1 on 6 matching bases. This CDR3 is 14 amino acids long. The V and J ends lost 3 bases and 8 bases respectively, with 14 bases between them. In germline, CDR1 is LNHDA, CDR2 SQIVND (reference sequence). The CDR3 reads CASSIRTVWDEQFF. As DNA, the CDR3 is TGTGCCAGTAGTATCCGGACAGTATGGGATGAGCAGTTCTTC.

The chain links TRBV3-1 (or the pseudogene TRBV3-2) to TRBJ2-1; 10 positions match TRBD2. The CDR3 has 15 residues. From germline, CDR1 is LGHDT and CDR2 YNNKEL (reference sequence). Germline trimming cut 6 bases from V and 1 base from J; bases unmatched to any gene: 3. CDR3 sequence reads: CASSPSGGSYNEQFF. The CDR3 DNA reads as TGTGCCAGCAGTCCTAGCGGGGGTTCCTACAATGAGCAGTTCTTC.

CDR3 sequence (DNA): TGTGCCAGCAGCCAGCAGACAGGAGACACTGAAGCTTTCTTT. Protein: CASSQQTGDTEAFF. The V call is TRBV4-2, the J call TRBJ1-1, with a possible D match to TRBD1 (6 bases). Germline V gene lookup returns CDR1 LGHNA and CDR2 YNFKEQ. Trimming removed 3 bases from V and 3 bases from J, with 11 bases in between. The CDR3 covers 14 residues.

The chain has TRBV14 and TRBJ2-2; possible D gene TRBD2, 5 bases. CDR1 is SGHDN, CDR2 FVKESK, per germline. Trimming shortened V by 0 bases and J by 4 bases, and 15 bases separated the two germline ends. The CDR3 spans 17 residues. Here the CDR3 reads CASSQDMVRASTGELFF. The DNA for the CDR3 is TGTGCCAGCAGCCAAGACATGGTGAGGGCCTCCACCGGGGAGCTGTTTTTT.